This T cell receptor (beta chain) was captured in a study of cytomegalovirus exposure and HLA in healthy donors. Notes on the study in general: The CMV antigen specificity of a few CMV-associated chains was confirmed through in vitro analysis. Diagnosis of cytomegalovirus status made by the classifier reportedly showed high specificity and sensitivity. Investigators reported more than 150 TCR beta chains as tied to cytomegalovirus.

Some clones are missing from TCRdb's copy, which holds only in-frame ones; the method was immunoSEQ multiplex PCR. The sample has 150,000 to 200,000 clones; more than 80% are singletons. As for this clone: What it binds is unknown.

Donors were drawn from the roughly 120-subject validation cohort, separate from the 666-subject first cohort. The germline gives CDR1 ENHRY, CDR2 SYGVKD. The CDR3 loop spans 17 amino acids. V dropped 0 bases and J dropped 3; count of bases not matched to a gene: 8. Specimen: PBMCs. The clonotype comes from a woman aged 18-29 years in good health and CMV-seropositive. The rearrangement uses TRBV10-3 and TRBJ1-5; 7 bases are a match to TRBD1. CDR3 sequence (DNA): TGTGCCATCAGTGAGTCAAGGGGGCAGGGCACCAATCAGCCCCAGCATTTT. Translation: CAISESRGQGTNQPQHF.